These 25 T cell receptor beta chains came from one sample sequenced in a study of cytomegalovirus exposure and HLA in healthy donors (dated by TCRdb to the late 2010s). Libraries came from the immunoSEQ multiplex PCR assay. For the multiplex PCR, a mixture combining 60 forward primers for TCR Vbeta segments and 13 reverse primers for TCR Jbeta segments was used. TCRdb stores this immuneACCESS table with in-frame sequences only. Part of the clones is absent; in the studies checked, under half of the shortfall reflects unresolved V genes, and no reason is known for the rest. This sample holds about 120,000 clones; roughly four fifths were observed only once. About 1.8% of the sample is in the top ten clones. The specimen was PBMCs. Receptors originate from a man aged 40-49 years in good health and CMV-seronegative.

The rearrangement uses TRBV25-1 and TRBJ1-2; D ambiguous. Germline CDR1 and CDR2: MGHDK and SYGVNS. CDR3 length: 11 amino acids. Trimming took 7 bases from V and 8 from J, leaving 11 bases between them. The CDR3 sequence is CASTSARGYTF. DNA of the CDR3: TGTGCCAGCACCTCCGCGCGAGGCTACACCTTC.

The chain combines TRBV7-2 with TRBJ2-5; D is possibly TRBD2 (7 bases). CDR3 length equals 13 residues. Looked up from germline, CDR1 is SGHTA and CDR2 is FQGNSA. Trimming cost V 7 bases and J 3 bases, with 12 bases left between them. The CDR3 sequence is CASTSGGKETQYF. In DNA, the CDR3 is TGTGCCAGCACGTCGGGGGGCAAAGAGACCCAGTACTTC.

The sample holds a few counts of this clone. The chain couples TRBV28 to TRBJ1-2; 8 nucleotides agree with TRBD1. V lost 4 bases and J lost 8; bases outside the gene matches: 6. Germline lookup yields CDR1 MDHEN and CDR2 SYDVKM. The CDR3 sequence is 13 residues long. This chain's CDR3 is CASSSGQGRGYTF. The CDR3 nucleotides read TGTGCCAGCAGTTCCGGACAGGGTCGCGGCTACACCTTC.

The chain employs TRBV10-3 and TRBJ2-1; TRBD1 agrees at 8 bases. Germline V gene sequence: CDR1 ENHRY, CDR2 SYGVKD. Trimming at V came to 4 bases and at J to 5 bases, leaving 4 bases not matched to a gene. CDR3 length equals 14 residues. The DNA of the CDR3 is TGTGCCATCAGTGCAGGGGGCGCCCACAATGAGCAGTTCTTC. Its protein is CAISAGGAHNEQFF.

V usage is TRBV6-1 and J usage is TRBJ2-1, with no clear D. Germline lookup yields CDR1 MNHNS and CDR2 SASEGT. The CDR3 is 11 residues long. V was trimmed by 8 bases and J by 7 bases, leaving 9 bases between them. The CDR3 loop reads CASGLTNEQFF. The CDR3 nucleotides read TGTGCCAGCGGGCTAACGAATGAGCAGTTCTTC.

CDR3 amino acids: CSVVVDVFYEQYF. Written as DNA, the CDR3 is TGCAGCGTTGTTGTCGATGTCTTTTACGAGCAGTACTTC. The chain employs TRBV29-1 and TRBJ2-5; no firm D call. The J call may be faulty, since TRBJ2-7 better matches the DNA end. From germline, CDR1 is SQVTM and CDR2 ANQGSEA. The CDR3 runs to 13 residues.

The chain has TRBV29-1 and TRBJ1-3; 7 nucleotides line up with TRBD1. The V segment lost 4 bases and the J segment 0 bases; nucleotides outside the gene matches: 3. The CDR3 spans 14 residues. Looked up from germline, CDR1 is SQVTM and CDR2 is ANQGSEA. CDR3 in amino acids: CSVVGTDSGNTIYF. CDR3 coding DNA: TGCAGCGTTGTGGGGACAGACTCTGGAAACACCATATATTTT.

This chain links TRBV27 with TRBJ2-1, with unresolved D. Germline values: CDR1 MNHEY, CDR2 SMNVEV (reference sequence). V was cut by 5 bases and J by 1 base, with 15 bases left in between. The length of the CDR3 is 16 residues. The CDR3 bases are TGTGCCAGCAGTCCCCTAGACGGAAGGTCCTACAATGAGCAGTTCTTC. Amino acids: CASSPLDGRSYNEQFF.

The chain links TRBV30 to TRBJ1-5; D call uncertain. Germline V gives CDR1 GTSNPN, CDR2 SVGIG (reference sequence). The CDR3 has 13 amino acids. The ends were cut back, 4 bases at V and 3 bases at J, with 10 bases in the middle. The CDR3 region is CAWTNRDNQPQHF. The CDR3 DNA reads TGTGCCTGGACCAACCGGGACAATCAGCCCCAGCATTTT. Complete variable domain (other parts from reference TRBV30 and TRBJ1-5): SQTIHQWPATLVQPVGSPLSLECTVEGTSNPNLYWYRQAAGRGLQLLFYSVGIGQISSEVPQNLSASRPQDRQFILSSKKLLLSDSGFYLCAWTNRDNQPQHFGDGTRLSIL.

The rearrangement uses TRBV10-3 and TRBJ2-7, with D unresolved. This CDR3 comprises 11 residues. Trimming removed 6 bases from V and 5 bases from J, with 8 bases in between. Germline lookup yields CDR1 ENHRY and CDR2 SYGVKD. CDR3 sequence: CAIRGYHEQYF. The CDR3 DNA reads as TGTGCCATCAGGGGCTACCACGAGCAGTACTTC.

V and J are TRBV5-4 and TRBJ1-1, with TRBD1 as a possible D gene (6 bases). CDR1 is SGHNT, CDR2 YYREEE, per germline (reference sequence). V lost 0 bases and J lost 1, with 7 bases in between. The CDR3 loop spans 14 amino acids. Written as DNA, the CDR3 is TGTGCCAGCAGCTTGGCCAGGGGGAACACTGAAGCTTTCTTT. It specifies CASSLARGNTEAFF.

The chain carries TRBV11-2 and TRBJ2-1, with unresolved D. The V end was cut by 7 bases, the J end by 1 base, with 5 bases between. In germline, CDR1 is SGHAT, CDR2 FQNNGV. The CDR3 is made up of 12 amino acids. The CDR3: CASINSYNEQFF. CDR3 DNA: TGTGCCAGCATCAATTCCTACAATGAGCAGTTCTTC.

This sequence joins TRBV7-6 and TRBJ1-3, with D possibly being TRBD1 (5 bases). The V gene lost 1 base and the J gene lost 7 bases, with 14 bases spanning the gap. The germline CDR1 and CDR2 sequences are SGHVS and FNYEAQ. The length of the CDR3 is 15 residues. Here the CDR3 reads CASSLDLIRANTIYF. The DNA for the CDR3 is TGTGCCAGCAGCTTAGATCTTATCAGGGCCAACACCATATATTTT. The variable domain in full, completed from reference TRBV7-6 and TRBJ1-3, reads GAGVSQSPRYKVTKRGQDVALRCDPISGHVSLYWYRQALGQGPEFLTYFNYEAQQDKSGLPNDRFSAERPEGSISTLTIQRTEQRDSAMYRCASSLDLIRANTIYFGEGSWLTVV.

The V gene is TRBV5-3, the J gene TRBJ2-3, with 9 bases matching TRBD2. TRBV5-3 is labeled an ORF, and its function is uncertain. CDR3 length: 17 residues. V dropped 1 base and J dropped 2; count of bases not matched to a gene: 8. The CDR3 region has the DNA TGTGCCAGAAGCTTGCGACCGGAGCGGGGGGACACAGATACGCAGTATTTT. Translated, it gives CARSLRPERGDTDTQYF.

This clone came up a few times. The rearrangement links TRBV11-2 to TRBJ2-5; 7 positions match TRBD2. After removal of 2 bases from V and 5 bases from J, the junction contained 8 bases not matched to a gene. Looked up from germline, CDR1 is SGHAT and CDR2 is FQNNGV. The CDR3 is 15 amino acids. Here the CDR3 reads CASSLRWGGGETQYF. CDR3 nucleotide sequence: TGTGCCAGCAGCTTAAGATGGGGGGGAGGGGAGACCCAGTACTTC.

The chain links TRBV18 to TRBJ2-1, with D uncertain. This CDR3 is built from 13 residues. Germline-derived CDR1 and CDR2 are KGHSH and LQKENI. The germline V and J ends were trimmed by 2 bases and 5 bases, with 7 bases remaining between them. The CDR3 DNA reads TGTGCCAGCTCACCAGACAAACACAATGAGCAGTTCTTC. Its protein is CASSPDKHNEQFF.

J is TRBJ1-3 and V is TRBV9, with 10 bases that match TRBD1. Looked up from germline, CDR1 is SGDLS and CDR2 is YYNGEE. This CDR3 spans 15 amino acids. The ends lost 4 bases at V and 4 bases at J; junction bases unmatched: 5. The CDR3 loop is CASSRDRGEGNTIYF. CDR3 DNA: TGTGCCAGCAGCAGGGACAGGGGTGAAGGAAACACCATATATTTT.

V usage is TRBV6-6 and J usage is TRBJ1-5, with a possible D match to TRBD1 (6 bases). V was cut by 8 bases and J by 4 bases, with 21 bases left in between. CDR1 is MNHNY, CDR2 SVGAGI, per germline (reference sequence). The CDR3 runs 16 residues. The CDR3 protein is CASDNTGKVSNQPQHF. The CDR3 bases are TGTGCCAGCGATAACACAGGGAAGGTATCGAATCAGCCCCAGCATTTT.

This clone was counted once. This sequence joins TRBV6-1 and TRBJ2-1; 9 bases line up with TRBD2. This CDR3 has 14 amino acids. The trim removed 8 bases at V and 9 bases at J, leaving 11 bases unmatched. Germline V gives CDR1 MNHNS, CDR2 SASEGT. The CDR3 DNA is TGTGCCAGCTTTGATAGCGGGAGAACAGGTGAGCAGTTCTTC. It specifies CASFDSGRTGEQFF.

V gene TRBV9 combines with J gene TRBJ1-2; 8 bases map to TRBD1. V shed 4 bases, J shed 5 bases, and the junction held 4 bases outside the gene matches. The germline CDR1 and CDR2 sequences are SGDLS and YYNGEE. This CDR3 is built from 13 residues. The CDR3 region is CASSSGQGYGYTF. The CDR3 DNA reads TGTGCCAGCAGCTCCGGACAGGGTTATGGCTACACCTTC.

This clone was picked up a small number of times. DNA of the CDR3: TGTGCCAGCAGCTTAGAACAGGCAGACAGTCAGTACTTC. Translated, it gives CASSLEQADSQYF. The V gene is TRBV11-2, the J gene TRBJ2-4; D possibly corresponds to TRBD1 (5 bases). CDR3 length: 13 residues. V was cut by 0 bases and J by 12 bases, with 12 bases left in between. The germline gives CDR1 SGHAT, CDR2 FQNNGV.

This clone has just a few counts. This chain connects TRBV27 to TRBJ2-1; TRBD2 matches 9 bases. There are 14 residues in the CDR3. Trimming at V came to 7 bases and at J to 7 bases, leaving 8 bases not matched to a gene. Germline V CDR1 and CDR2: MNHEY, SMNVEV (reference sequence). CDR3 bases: TGTGCCAGCATCGCGGGAGGGCCGGGTAATGAGCAGTTCTTC. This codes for CASIAGGPGNEQFF.

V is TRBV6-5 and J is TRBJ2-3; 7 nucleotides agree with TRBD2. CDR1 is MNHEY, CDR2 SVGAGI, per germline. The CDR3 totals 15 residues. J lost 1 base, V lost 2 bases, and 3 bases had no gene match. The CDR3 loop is CASSYAGVGTDTQYF. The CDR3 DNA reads TGTGCCAGCAGTTACGCGGGAGTCGGCACAGATACGCAGTATTTT.

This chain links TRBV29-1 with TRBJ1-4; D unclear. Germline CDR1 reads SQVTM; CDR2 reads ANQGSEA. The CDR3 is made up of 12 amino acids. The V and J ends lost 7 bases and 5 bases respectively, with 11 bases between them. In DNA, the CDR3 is TGCAGCGCCCGGGCGGGGAATGAAAAACTGTTTTTT. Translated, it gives CSARAGNEKLFF.

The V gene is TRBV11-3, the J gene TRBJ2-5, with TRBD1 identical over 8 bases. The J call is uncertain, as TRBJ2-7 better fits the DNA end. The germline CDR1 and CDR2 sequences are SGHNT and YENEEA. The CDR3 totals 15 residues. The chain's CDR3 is CASITRQGKTYEQYF. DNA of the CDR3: TGTGCCAGCATCACGAGACAGGGGAAGACCTACGAGCAGTACTTC.